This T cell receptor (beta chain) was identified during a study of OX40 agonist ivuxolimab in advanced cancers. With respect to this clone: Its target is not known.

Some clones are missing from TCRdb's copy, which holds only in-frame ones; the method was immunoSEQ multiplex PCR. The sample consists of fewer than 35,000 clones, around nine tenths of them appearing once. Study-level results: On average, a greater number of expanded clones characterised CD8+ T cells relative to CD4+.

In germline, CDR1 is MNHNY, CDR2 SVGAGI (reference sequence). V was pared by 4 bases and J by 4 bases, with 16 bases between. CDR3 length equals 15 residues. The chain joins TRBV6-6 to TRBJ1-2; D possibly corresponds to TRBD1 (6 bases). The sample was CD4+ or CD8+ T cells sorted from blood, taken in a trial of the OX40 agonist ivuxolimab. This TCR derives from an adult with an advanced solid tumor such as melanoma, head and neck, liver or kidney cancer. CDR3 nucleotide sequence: TGTGCCAGCAGTTTAACAGGGCTTTTAGTCTATGGCTACACCTTC. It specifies CASSLTGLLVYGYTF.